This is a list of T cell receptor beta chains from one sample in a study of TIL therapy for anti-PD-1-resistant metastatic lung cancer. Libraries were prepared by immunoSEQ multiplex PCR; TCRdb keeps only in-frame clonotypes and omits some of them. The sample includes fewer than 20,000 clones, roughly 70% seen only once; the top ten take 35% to 45%. This sample comprised blood, obtained at baseline. These receptors were obtained from a person aged 25 to 79 with non-small cell lung cancer. Both conserved end residues are part of each CDR3. A D gene is named only where the DNA matches it firmly. Clone size, where shown, is once, few, many, or a class for clones that have expanded.

TRBD1 TRBJ1-1 TRBV7-6 few CASSLGQGEAFF TGTGCCAGCAGCTTGGGACAGGGGGAAGCTTTCTTT
NA TRBJ1-2 TRBV7-9 NA CASSHGQNYGYTF TGTGCCAGCAGCCACGGACAGAACTATGGCTACACCTTC
NA TRBJ1-2 TRBV11-2 NA CASSLSSATNYGYTF TGTGCCAGCAGCTTAAGTTCGGCCACCAACTATGGCTACACCTTC
NA TRBJ2-2 TRBV12-5 few CASGPYLTGELFF TGTGCTAGTGGTCCGTACCTCACCGGGGAGCTGTTTTTT
NA TRBJ1-1 TRBV9 few CASSVLSEGEAFF TGTGCCAGCAGCGTATTGTCAGAGGGTGAAGCTTTCTTT
TRBD1 TRBJ1-5 TRBV19 few CASIGSIGRPGGREQPQHF TGTGCCAGTATCGGGAGCATAGGACGTCCAGGGGGCCGGGAACAGCCCCAGCATTTT
NA TRBJ1-3 TRBV6-5 NA CASSPSGGNTIYF TGTGCCAGCAGTCCCTCAGGAGGAAACACCATATATTTT
NA TRBJ2-3 TRBV11-2 NA CASSLRADTRSGTQYF TGTGCCAGCAGCTTGCGGGCCGATACTCGTAGTGGTACGCAGTATTTT
TRBD2 TRBJ2-1 TRBV5-6 NA CASSLSSSGYDEQFF TGTGCCAGCAGCTTGTCTTCTAGCGGGTACGATGAGCAGTTCTTC
NA TRBJ2-6 TRBV5-1 NA CASSLATISSGANVLTF TGCGCCAGCAGCTTGGCCACCATCAGTTCTGGGGCCAACGTCCTGACTTTC
NA TRBJ2-1 TRBV5-6 NA CASTSGDNSYNEQFF TGTGCCAGCACTTCAGGGGACAACTCCTACAATGAGCAGTTCTTC
NA TRBJ1-2 TRBV7-3 few CASSFGVTGIDGYTF TGTGCCAGCAGCTTCGGTGTAACAGGGATTGATGGCTACACCTTC
NA TRBJ1-1 TRBV15 few CATSREGGYEAFF TGTGCCACCAGCAGAGAGGGCGGTTATGAAGCTTTCTTT
NA TRBJ2-7 TRBV7-7 NA CASSRDTNSYEQYF TGTGCCAGCAGCCGGGACACAAACTCCTACGAGCAGTACTTC
NA TRBJ2-7 TRBV9 NA CASSVYDLPGTLYEQYF TGTGCCAGCAGCGTATATGACCTTCCAGGTACCCTCTACGAGCAGTACTTC